This TCR beta chain is drawn from a study of T cell clonality in common variable immunodeficiency. The study, taken as a whole, reports: The cause of increased CVID clonality remains unclear without subpopulation sequencing. Reportedly, TCR beta sequences from common variable immunodeficiency showed fewer deletions and N-nucleotide insertions. CVID subjects shared fewer TCRbeta clones than healthy controls did.

The V and J ends lost 7 bases and 5 bases respectively, with 21 bases between them. Germline CDR1 and CDR2: SQVTM and ANQGSEA. The CDR3 consists of 14 residues. This clone was detected many times. Antigen: not known. The read halts 3 residues ahead of the CDR3 end, with the missing end drawn from the germline J gene. Only in-frame clones appear in the TCRdb table, and some are missing; sequencing was by immunoSEQ multiplex PCR. The sample is made up of around 20,000 clones, none counted only once. Reduced serum IgG, IgA and/or IgM plus specific antibody deficiency defined CVID. Each donor provided about 5 to 8 ml of heparinized whole blood.

Sequences were obtained from peripheral blood mononuclear cells. The chain recombines TRBV29-1 with TRBJ2-7, with a possible D match to TRBD1 (6 bases). The TCR sequence derives from a human donor with common variable immunodeficiency. Incomplete CDR3 DNA: TGCAGCGGCAGCCCCGGAACAGGGACCCACGAG. It yields the protein CSGSPGTGTHE. The full CDR3 is CSGSPGTGTHEQYF.